The sequence of this T cell receptor beta chain was determined in a study of blood T cell repertoires in COVID-19. Study summary: There were acute and convalescent COVID-19 samples, and they came from the United States, Italy and Spain. The analysed material was cDNA or gDNA that came from T cells, B-cell-depleted T cells, or PBMCs.

The germline V gene encodes CDR1 LNHDA and CDR2 SQIVND (reference sequence). CDR3 length equals 18 residues. The V end was cut by 3 bases, the J end by 2 bases, with 22 bases between. The data were produced by immunoSEQ multiplex PCR, yet TCRdb's version contains in-frame clones alone and is incomplete. The data contain over 200,000 clones, over 80% of them singletons. The receptor's source is a young man who had recovered from COVID-19. The chain uses TRBV19 and TRBJ1-2, with D maybe TRBD1 (5 bases). The sample taken for sequencing was PBMCs or T cells enriched from blood (not recorded which). DNA for the CDR3: TGTGCCAGTAGTATCCGCGACAGTTTGGGCACATCGAACTATGGCTACACCTTC. Amino acids: CASSIRDSLGTSNYGYTF. The complete variable domain, with remaining parts taken from reference TRBV19 and TRBJ1-2, reads DGGITQSPKYLFRKEGQNVTLSCEQNLNHDAMYWYRQDPGQGLRLIYYSQIVNDFQKGDIAEGYSVSREKKESFPLTVTSAQKNPTAFYLCASSIRDSLGTSNYGYTFGSGTRLTVV.